The 18 T cell receptor beta chains below all came from one sample that was sequenced in a study of blood T cell repertoires in COVID-19 (dated by TCRdb to about 2020). Library prep was done by the immunoSEQ multiplex PCR assay. Sourced from immuneACCESS, this table was stored by TCRdb with only in-frame sequences that have V and J called. A share of the clones is absent; for the studies checked, an unresolved V gene accounts for under half, and the remainder has no known explanation. The sample table holds 50,000 to 70,000 clones, of which 75% to 95% were seen once. Of the sample, approximately 10% is held by the ten largest clones. Material: peripheral blood. The receptors were gathered from a woman older than 75 with active COVID-19.

V usage is TRBV7-2 and J usage is TRBJ1-2; TRBD1 might be the D (6 bases). CDR1 and CDR2 (germline): SGHTA, FQGNSA. The germline V and J ends were trimmed by 5 bases and 8 bases, with 18 bases remaining between them. The CDR3 is 14 residues long. The CDR3 loop is CASSPQQGSSGYTF. CDR3 DNA: TGTGCCAGCAGCCCCCAACAGGGTAGCAGCGGCTACACCTTC.

V gene TRBV5-1 combines with J gene TRBJ2-7; perhaps TRBD2 as D (6 bases). V lost 1 base, J lost 7 bases, and 9 bases lay in between. Germline-derived CDR1 and CDR2 are SGHRS and YFSETQ. The CDR3 contains 12 residues. CDR3 loop: CASSLTGLEQYF. The CDR3 region has the DNA TGCGCCAGCAGCTTGACTGGACTAGAGCAGTACTTC.

The V and J genes are TRBV5-1 and TRBJ2-7; 8 nucleotides agree with TRBD1. V trimming: 3 bases; J trimming: 10 bases; junction bases outside the gene matches: 9. The CDR3 spans 13 residues. Per germline, CDR1 SGHRS and CDR2 YFSETQ. The CDR3 spells CASSWLEGQGQYF. The CDR3 DNA is TGCGCCAGCAGCTGGCTAGAAGGACAGGGCCAGTACTTC.

This chain links TRBV18 with TRBJ1-2; 7 bases are a match to TRBD1. V was pared by 3 bases and J by 2 bases, with 6 bases of the junction left unmatched. Per the germline V gene, CDR1 is KGHSH and CDR2 is LQKENI. The length of the CDR3 is 15 residues. CDR3 sequence (DNA): TGTGCCAGCTCACCGGGGACAGAGCTAAACTATGGCTACACCTTC. This translates into CASSPGTELNYGYTF.

This clone was detected once. This chain joins TRBV7-2 and TRBJ2-7; 10 nucleotides match TRBD2. Germline V lookup: CDR1 SGHTA, CDR2 FQGNSA. The CDR3 loop spans 17 amino acids. V was clipped by 1 base and J by 7 bases; unmatched bases: 13. The CDR3 sequence: CASSLVAAGGPLWEQYF. In DNA, the CDR3 is TGTGCCAGCAGCTTAGTGGCAGCGGGAGGGCCGCTTTGGGAGCAGTACTTC.

The gene calls are TRBV3-1 (or the pseudogene TRBV3-2) and TRBJ1-5; possibly TRBD1 for D (6 bases). With 3 bases removed from V and 6 bases from J, the gap between germline ends came to 12 bases. This CDR3 contains 14 residues. Germline V gene data show CDR1 as LGHDT and CDR2 as YNNKEL (reference sequence). The CDR3 sequence is CASSQGAQGQPQHF. The CDR3 DNA reads TGTGCCAGCAGCCAGGGGGCGCAGGGTCAGCCCCAGCATTTT.

V gene TRBV19 combines with J gene TRBJ1-1; no clear D gene. V was cut by 1 base and J by 3 bases, with 9 bases left in between. Germline V CDR1 and CDR2: LNHDA, SQIVND (reference sequence). This CDR3 contains 14 residues. The CDR3 reads CASSIVPAYTEAFF. The CDR3 nucleotides read TGTGCCAGTAGTATAGTTCCAGCGTACACTGAAGCTTTCTTT.

The chain joins TRBV6-1 to TRBJ2-7, with TRBD1 matching 9 bases. CDR3 length: 16 amino acids. Per germline, CDR1 MNHNS and CDR2 SASEGT. J lost 4 bases, V lost 4 bases, and 11 bases had no gene match. This chain's CDR3 is CASSAGTGGGFYEQYF. In DNA form, the CDR3 reads TGTGCCAGCAGTGCCGGAACAGGGGGCGGATTTTACGAGCAGTACTTC.

This sequence joins TRBV5-1 and TRBJ1-1; the D gene is possibly TRBD1 (6 bases). Germline assignment: CDR1 SGHRS and CDR2 YFSETQ. V shed 1 base and J shed 1 base, with 14 bases lying between them. The CDR3 extends over 16 amino acids. The CDR3 loop is CASSLSGGGRNTEAFF. DNA of the CDR3: TGCGCCAGCAGCTTGTCTGGGGGCGGCAGGAACACTGAAGCTTTCTTT.

The chain carries TRBV5-1 and TRBJ2-3, with 12 bases fitting TRBD2. Germline trimming cut 0 bases from V and 0 bases from J; bases unmatched to any gene: 2. Germline V gene data show CDR1 as SGHRS and CDR2 as YFSETQ. CDR3 size: 17 residues. The DNA of the CDR3 is TGCGCCAGCAGCTTGGGGACTAGCGGGGCTAGCACAGATACGCAGTATTTT. Amino acids: CASSLGTSGASTDTQYF.

The CDR3 loop reads CATYYLGQDGGYTF. The CDR3, as DNA: TGTGCCACCTACTATCTAGGACAGGACGGAGGCTACACCTTC. The J gene is TRBJ1-2, the V gene TRBV2, with 7 bases fitting TRBD1. The CDR3 is 14 residues long. Germline CDR1 and CDR2: SNHLY and FYNNEI. With V trimmed by 10 bases and J by 8 bases, 16 bases remained unmatched.

The chain uses TRBV6-1 and TRBJ2-3, with D hard to call. Germline CDR1 MNHNS, CDR2 SASEGT. Trimming took 3 bases from V and 1 from J, leaving 8 bases between them. The CDR3 is 14 residues long. The CDR3 DNA reads TGTGCCAGCAGTGATGGCGGCCGCACAGATACGCAGTATTTT. As protein: CASSDGGRTDTQYF.

Only one count was recorded for this clone. The gene calls are TRBV27 and TRBJ1-1; 9 bases align to TRBD1. Germline CDR1 and CDR2: MNHEY and SMNVEV (reference sequence). The CDR3 length is 15 residues. With V trimmed by 6 bases and J by 6 bases, 11 bases remained unmatched. CDR3 coding DNA: TGTGCCAGCAGCTCTACGGACAGGGGTTTCCCTGAAGCTTTCTTT. It specifies CASSSTDRGFPEAFF.

The chain carries TRBV28 and TRBJ2-7, with D maybe TRBD1 (6 bases). There are 15 residues in the CDR3. The germline V gene encodes CDR1 MDHEN and CDR2 SYDVKM. V lost 6 bases, J lost 1 base, and 16 bases lay in between. CDR3 protein: CASSTLRGKSYEQYF. The CDR3 DNA follows: TGTGCCAGCAGCACTCTGAGGGGGAAGTCCTACGAGCAGTACTTC. The whole variable domain, remainder taken from reference TRBV28 and TRBJ2-7, is DVKVTQSSRYLVKRTGEKVFLECVQDMDHENMFWYRQDPGLGLRLIYFSYDVKMKEKGDIPEGYSVSREKKERFSLILESASTNQTSMYLCASSTLRGKSYEQYFGPGTRLTVT.

CDR3 DNA: TGTGCCACCAGCGGAAACAGGGGGACTAGCTACTACAATGAGCAGTTCTTC. It yields the protein CATSGNRGTSYYNEQFF. The genes are TRBV15 and TRBJ2-1, with D possibly being TRBD2 (9 bases). Per the germline V gene, CDR1 is LNHNV and CDR2 is YYDKDF (reference sequence). The length of the CDR3 is 17 residues. V lost 5 bases to trimming and J lost 3 bases, with 20 bases between them.

The chain is built from TRBV24-1 and TRBJ2-3; 11 nucleotides align to TRBD2. This CDR3 is built from 17 residues. V shed 2 bases and J 0 bases; nucleotides not matched to a gene: 3. Germline V CDR1 and CDR2: KGHDR, SFDVKD. The chain's CDR3 is CATSDSGTSGSTDTQYF. CDR3 in DNA: TGTGCCACCAGTGATTCCGGGACTAGCGGCAGCACAGATACGCAGTATTTT.

This chain connects TRBV5-4 to TRBJ2-2, with a possible D match to TRBD2 (6 bases). This CDR3 has 16 amino acids. V was shortened by 0 bases and J by 7 bases, with 16 bases between the two germline ends. Looked up from germline, CDR1 is SGHNT and CDR2 is YYREEE (reference sequence). This chain's CDR3 is CASSLELASGHGELFF. The CDR3 coding sequence is TGTGCCAGCAGCTTGGAACTAGCTTCGGGGCACGGGGAGCTGTTTTTT.

The chain is built from TRBV3-1 (or the pseudogene TRBV3-2) and TRBJ1-5; D uncertain. Per germline, CDR1 LGHDT and CDR2 YNNKEL (reference sequence). The CDR3 loop spans 14 amino acids. V shed 0 bases and J shed 7 bases, with 10 bases lying between them. In DNA, the CDR3 is TGTGCCAGCAGCCAAGATTTAGCGGCCCAGCCCCAGCATTTT. This codes for CASSQDLAAQPQHF.